These 8 T cell receptor beta chains originate from one sample sequenced in a study of CD8 T cells in ankylosing spondylitis. Via MiXCR, TCRdb re-called the 5' RACE reads, giving one row per CDR3 protein. This table has about 24,000 distinct CDR3 sequences, about 17% appearing once. Sequenced input: blood. The source is a male donor with ankylosing spondylitis or in good health (not recorded which).

By frequency in the sample, this clonotype is medium-sized. The chain employs TRBV5-1 and TRBJ1-2; D gene uncertain. Deletions cut 2 bases from V and 6 bases from J, with 14 bases between. Per the germline V gene, CDR1 is SGHRS and CDR2 is YFSETQ. CDR3 size: 14 residues. CDR3 amino acids: CASSLESRGNGYTF. CDR3 bases: TGCGCCAGCAGCTTAGAGTCGAGAGGGAATGGCTACACCTTC.

This clonotype came up a few times. V gene TRBV15 combines with J gene TRBJ2-2; D possibly corresponds to TRBD1 (6 bases). This CDR3 spans 13 amino acids. V shed 2 bases and J shed 10 bases, with 11 bases lying between them. Germline CDR1 LNHNV, CDR2 YYDKDF (reference sequence). CDR3 sequence: CATSRNRVEELFF. The DNA of the CDR3 is TGTGCCACCAGCAGAAACAGGGTTGAGGAGCTGTTTTTT.

This clonotype was seen at least ten times. V and J are TRBV29-1 and TRBJ1-2; D is ambiguous. Germline-derived CDR1 and CDR2 are SQVTM and ANQGSEA. The CDR3 is 8 amino acids. With 7 bases removed from V and 6 bases from J, the gap between germline ends came to 3 bases. CDR3 coding DNA: TGCAGCGGAGATGGCTACACCTTC. Translating it yields CSGDGYTF.

This chain connects TRBV12-3 or TRBV12-4 to TRBJ2-2; D gene ambiguous. V was cut by 3 bases and J by 1 base, with 9 bases left in between. The CDR3 runs to 15 residues. CDR3 sequence reads: CASSFAGRNTGELFF. In nucleotides, the CDR3 is TGTGCCAGCAGTTTTGCCGGGCGGAACACCGGGGAGCTGTTTTTT.

The chain employs TRBV24-1 and TRBJ1-5; 9 nucleotides match TRBD1. The CDR3 extends over 15 amino acids. V shed 4 bases and J 5 bases; nucleotides not matched to a gene: 5. Germline V gene lookup returns CDR1 KGHDR and CDR2 SFDVKD. The CDR3 bases are TGTGCCACCAGTGACCCCGACAGGGGGGATCAGCCCCAGCATTTT. This gives the protein CATSDPDRGDQPQHF.

This clonotype was seen repeatedly, ten times or more. This chain joins TRBV5-1 and TRBJ2-3; D remains unclear. CDR3 size: 14 residues. Germline values: CDR1 SGHRS, CDR2 YFSETQ. Trimming cost V 0 bases and J 2 bases, with 7 bases left between them. The CDR3 nucleotides read TGCGCCAGCAGCTTGGTGTCCTACACAGATACGCAGTATTTT. It specifies CASSLVSYTDTQYF. Supplemented by reference TRBV5-1 and TRBJ2-3, the full variable domain reads KAGVTQTPRYLIKTRGQQVTLSCSPISGHRSVSWYQQTPGQGLQFLFEYFSETQRNKGNFPGRFSGRQFSNSRSEMNVSTLELGDSALYLCASSLVSYTDTQYFGPGTRLTVL.

The table lists this clonotype with a few counts. The rearrangement joins TRBV5-1 to TRBJ2-2, with 8 bases identical to TRBD1. The CDR3 is 16 residues long. The ends lost 0 bases at V and 3 bases at J; junction bases unmatched: 4. Germline CDR1 and CDR2: SGHRS and YFSETQ. In DNA, the CDR3 is TGCGCCAGCAGCTTGGCAGGGGGCGCGGACACCGGGGAGCTGTTTTTT. Protein product: CASSLAGGADTGELFF.

This clonotype was recorded many times. The chain is built from TRBV5-1 and TRBJ2-1; 11 bases line up with TRBD1. The trim removed 4 bases at V and 5 bases at J, leaving 5 bases unmatched. The CDR3 runs 15 residues. Germline V gene data show CDR1 as SGHRS and CDR2 as YFSETQ. CDR3 in DNA: TGCGCCAGCAGCATAGGACAGGGGGCCCACAATGAGCAGTTCTTC. It encodes CASSIGQGAHNEQFF.